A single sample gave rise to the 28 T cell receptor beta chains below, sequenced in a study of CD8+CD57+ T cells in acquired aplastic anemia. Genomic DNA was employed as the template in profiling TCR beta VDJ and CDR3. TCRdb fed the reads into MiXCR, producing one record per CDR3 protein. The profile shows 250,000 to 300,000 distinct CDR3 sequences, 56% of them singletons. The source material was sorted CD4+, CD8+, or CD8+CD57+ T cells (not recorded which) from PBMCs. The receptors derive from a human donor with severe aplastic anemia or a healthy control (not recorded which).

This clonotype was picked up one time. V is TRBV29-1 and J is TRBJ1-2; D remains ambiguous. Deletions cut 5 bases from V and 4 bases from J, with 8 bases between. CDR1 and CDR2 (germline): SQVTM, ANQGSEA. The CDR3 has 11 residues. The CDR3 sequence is CSVTEVYGYTF. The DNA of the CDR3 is TGCAGCGTTACGGAGGTCTATGGCTACACCTTC.

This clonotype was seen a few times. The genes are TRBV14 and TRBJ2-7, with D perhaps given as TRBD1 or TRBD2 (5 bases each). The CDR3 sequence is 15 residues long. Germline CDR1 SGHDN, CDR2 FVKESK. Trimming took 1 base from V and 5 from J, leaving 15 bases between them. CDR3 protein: CASSQGRGESDEQYF. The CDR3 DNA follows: TGTGCCAGCAGCCAAGGTAGGGGAGAGTCGGACGAGCAGTACTTC.

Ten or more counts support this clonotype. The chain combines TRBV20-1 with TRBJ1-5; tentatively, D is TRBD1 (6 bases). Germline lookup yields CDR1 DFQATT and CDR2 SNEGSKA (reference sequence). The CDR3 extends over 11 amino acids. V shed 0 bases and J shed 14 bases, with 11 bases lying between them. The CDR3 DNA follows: TGCAGTGCTAGAGAGGGGACAACGAAGCATTTT. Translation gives CSAREGTTKHF.

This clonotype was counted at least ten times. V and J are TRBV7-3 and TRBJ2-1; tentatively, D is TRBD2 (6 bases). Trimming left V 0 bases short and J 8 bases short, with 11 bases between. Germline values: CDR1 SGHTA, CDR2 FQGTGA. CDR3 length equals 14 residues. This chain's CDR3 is CASSLTGGAHEQFF. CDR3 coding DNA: TGTGCCAGCAGCTTAACAGGAGGGGCACATGAGCAGTTCTTC.

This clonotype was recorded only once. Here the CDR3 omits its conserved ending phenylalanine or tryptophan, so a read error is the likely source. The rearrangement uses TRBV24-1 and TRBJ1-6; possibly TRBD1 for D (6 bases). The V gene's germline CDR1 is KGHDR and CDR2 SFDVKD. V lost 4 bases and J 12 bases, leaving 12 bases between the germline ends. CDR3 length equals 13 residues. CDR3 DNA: TGTGCCACCAGTGAGAACAGGGATTTACCCCTCCACTCT. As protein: CATSENRDLPLHS.

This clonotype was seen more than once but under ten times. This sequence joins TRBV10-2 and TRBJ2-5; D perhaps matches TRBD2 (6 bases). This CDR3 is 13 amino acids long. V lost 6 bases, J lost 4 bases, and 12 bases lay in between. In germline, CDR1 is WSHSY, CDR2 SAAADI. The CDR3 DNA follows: TGCGCCAGCAGCCGACTGGGAGGAGAGACCCAGTACTTC. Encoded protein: CASSRLGGETQYF.

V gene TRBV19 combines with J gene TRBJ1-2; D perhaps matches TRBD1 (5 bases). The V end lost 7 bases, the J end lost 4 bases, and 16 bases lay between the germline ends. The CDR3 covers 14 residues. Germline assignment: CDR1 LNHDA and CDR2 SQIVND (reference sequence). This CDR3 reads CASIPAGESYGYTF. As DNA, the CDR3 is TGTGCCAGTATCCCGGCGGGGGAGAGCTATGGCTACACCTTC.

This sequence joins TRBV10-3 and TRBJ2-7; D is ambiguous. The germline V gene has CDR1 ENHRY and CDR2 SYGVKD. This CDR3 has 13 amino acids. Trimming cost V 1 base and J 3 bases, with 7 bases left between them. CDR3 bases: TGTGCCATCAGTGAGTGGATCGACTACGAGCAGTACTTC. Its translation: CAISEWIDYEQYF.

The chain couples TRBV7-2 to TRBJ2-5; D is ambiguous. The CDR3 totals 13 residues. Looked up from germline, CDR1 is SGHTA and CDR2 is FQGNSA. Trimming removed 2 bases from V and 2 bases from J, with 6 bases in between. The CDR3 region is CASSLKLQETQYF. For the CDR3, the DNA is TGTGCCAGCAGCTTAAAACTACAAGAGACCCAGTACTTC. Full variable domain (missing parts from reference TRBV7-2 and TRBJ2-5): GAGVSQSPSNKVTEKGKDVELRCDPISGHTALYWYRQSLGQGLEFLIYFQGNSAPDKSGLPSDRFSAERTGGSVSTLTIQRTQQEDSAVYLCASSLKLQETQYFGPGTRLLVL.

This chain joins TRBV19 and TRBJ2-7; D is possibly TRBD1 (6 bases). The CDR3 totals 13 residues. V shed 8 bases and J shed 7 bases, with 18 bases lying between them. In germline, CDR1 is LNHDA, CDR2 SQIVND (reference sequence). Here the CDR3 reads CASGSDRWREQYF. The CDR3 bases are TGTGCCAGTGGGTCAGACAGGTGGCGAGAGCAGTACTTC.

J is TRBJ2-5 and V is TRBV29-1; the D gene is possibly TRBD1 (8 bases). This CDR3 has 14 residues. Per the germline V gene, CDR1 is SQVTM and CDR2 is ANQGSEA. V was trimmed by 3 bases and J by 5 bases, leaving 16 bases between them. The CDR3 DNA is TGCAGCGTTGAGGCCGACAGGGGAGGGGAGACCCAGTACTTC. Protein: CSVEADRGGETQYF. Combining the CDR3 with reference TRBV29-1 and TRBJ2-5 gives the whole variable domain SAVISQKPSRDICQRGTSLTIQCQVDSQVTMMFWYRQQPGQSLTLIATANQGSEATYESGFVIDKFPISRPNLTFSTLTVSNMSPEDSSIYLCSVEADRGGETQYFGPGTRLLVL.

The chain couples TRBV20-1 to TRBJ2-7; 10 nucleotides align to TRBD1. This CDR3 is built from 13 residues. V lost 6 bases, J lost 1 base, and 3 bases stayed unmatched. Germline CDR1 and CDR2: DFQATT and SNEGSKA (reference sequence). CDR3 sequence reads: CSAGTGDSYEQYF. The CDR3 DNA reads TGCAGTGCCGGGACAGGGGATTCCTACGAGCAGTACTTC.

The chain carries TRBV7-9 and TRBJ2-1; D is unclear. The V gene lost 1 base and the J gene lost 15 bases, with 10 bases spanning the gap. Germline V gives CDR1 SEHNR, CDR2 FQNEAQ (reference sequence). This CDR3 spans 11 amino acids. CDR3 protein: CASSLDWDRFF. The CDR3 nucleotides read TGTGCCAGCAGCTTAGACTGGGATCGGTTCTTC.

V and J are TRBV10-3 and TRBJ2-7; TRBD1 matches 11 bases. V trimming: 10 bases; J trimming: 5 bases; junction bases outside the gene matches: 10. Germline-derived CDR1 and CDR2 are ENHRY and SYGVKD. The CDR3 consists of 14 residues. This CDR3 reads CASTPDRGQDEQYF. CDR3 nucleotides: TGTGCCAGCACCCCGGACAGGGGGCAGGACGAGCAGTACTTC.

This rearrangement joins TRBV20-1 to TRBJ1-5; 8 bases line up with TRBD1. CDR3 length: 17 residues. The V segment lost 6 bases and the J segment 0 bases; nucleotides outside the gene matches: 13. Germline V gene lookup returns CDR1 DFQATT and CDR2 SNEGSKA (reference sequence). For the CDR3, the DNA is TGCAGTGCCCCGGACAGGGTAGGTGGGTATAGCAATCAGCCCCAGCATTTT. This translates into CSAPDRVGGYSNQPQHF.

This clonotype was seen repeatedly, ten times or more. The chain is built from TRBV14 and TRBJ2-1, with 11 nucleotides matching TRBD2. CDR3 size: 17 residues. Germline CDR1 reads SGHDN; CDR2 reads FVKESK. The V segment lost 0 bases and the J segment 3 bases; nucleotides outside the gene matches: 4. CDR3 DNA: TGTGCCAGCAGCCAAGAAGAGGGACTAGCGGTCTACAATGAGCAGTTCTTC. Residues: CASSQEEGLAVYNEQFF.

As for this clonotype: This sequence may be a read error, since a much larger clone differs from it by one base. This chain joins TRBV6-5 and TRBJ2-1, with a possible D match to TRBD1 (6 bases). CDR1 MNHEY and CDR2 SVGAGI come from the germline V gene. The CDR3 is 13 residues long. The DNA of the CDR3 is TGTGCCAGCAGTCAGGACAGCTACAGTGAGCAGTTCTTC. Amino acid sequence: CASSQDSYSEQFF.

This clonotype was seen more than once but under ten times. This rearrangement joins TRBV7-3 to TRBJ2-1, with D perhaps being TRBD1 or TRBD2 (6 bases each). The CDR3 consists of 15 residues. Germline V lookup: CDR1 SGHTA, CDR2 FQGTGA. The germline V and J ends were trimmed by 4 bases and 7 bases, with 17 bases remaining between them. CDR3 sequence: CASSSRPGAPNEQFF. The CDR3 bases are TGTGCCAGCAGCTCACGCCCGGGGGCTCCGAATGAGCAGTTCTTC.

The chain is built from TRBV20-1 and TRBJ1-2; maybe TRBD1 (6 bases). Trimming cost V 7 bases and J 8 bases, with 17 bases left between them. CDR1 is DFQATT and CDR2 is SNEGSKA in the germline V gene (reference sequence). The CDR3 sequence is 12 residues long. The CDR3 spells CSVQGNDEGYTF. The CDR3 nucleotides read TGCAGTGTCCAGGGGAACGATGAAGGCTACACCTTC.

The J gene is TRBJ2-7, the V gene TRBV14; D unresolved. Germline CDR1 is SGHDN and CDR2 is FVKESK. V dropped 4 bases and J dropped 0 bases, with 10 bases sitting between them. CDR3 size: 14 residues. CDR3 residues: CASSLYPFSYEQYF. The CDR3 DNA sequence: TGTGCCAGCAGCCTTTACCCTTTCTCCTACGAGCAGTACTTC.

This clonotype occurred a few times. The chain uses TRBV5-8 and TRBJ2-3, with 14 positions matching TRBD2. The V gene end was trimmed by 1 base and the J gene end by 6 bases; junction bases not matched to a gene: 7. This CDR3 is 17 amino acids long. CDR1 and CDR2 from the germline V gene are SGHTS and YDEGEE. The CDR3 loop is CASSLLGLAGAADTQYF. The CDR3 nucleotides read TGTGCCAGCAGCTTGCTGGGACTAGCGGGAGCAGCGGATACGCAGTATTTT.

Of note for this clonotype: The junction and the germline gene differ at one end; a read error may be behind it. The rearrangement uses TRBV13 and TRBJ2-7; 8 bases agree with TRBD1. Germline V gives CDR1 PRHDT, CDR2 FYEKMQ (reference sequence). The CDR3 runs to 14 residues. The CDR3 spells CVSSLVGQAYEQYF. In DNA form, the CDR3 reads TGTGTCAGCAGCTTGGTGGGACAGGCCTACGAGCAGTACTTC.

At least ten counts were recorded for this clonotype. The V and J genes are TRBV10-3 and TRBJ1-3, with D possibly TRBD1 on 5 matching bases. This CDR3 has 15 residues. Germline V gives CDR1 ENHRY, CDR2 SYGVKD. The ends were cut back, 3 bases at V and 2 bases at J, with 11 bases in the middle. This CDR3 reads CAISDQTETGNTIYF. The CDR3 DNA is TGTGCCATCAGTGACCAGACAGAAACTGGAAACACCATATATTTT.

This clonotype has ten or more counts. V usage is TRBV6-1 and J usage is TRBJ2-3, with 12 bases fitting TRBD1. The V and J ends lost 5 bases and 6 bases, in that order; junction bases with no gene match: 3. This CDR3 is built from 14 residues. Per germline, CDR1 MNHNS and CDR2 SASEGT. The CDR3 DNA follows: TGTGCCAGCAGTTGGGACAGGGGGCGGGATACGCAGTATTTT. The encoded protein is CASSWDRGRDTQYF.

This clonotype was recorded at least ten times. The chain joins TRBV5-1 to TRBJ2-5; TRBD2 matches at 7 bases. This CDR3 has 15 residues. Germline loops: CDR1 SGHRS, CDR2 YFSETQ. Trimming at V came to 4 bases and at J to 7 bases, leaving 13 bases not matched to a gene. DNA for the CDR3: TGCGCCAGCAGCCCCGGGGGGTACTCGCCGGGGACCCAGTACTTC. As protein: CASSPGGYSPGTQYF.

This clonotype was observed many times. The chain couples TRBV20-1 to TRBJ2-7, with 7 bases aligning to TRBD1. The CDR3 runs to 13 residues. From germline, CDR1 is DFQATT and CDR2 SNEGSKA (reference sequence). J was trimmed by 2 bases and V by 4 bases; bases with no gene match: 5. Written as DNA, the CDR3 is TGCAGTGCTACGATACAGGGGCCCTACGAGCAGTACTTC. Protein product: CSATIQGPYEQYF.

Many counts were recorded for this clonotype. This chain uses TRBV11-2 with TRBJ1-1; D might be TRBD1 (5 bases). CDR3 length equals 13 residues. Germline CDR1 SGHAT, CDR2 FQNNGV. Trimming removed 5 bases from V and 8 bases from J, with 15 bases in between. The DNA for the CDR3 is TGTGCCAGCAGCATTGACCGCAGGGTAGAAGCTTTCTTT. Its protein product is CASSIDRRVEAFF. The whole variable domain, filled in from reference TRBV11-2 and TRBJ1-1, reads EAGVAQSPRYKIIEKRQSVAFWCNPISGHATLYWYQQILGQGPKLLIQFQNNGVVDDSQLPKDRFSAERLKGVDSTLKIQPAKLEDSAVYLCASSIDRRVEAFFGQGTRLTVV.

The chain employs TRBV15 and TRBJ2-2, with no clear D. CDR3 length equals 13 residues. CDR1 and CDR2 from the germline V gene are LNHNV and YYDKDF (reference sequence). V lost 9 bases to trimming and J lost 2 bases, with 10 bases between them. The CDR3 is CATRPPNTGELFF. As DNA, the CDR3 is TGTGCCACGCGACCCCCCAACACCGGGGAGCTGTTTTTT.